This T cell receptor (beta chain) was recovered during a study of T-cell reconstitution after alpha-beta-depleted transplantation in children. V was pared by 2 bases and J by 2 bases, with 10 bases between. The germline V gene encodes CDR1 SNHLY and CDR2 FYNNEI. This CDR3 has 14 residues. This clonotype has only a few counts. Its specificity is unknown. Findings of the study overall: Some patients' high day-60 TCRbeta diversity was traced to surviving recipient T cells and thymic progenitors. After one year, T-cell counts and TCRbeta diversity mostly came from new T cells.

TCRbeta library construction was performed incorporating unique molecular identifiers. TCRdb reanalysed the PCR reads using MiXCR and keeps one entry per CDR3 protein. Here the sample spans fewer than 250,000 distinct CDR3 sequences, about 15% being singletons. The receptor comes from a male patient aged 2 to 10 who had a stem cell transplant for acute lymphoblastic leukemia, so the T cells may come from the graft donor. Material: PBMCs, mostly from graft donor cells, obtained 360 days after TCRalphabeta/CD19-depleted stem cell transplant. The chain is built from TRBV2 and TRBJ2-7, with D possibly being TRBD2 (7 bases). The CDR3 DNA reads TGTGCCAGCAGTGAAACGGGGGGCCCCTACGAGCAGTACTTC. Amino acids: CASSETGGPYEQYF.